The clone carrying this TCR beta chain is medium-sized by share. The antigen remains undetermined. This sample was included in a study of T-cell reconstitution after alpha-beta-depleted transplantation in children. During its preparation, the TCRbeta library received unique molecular identifiers. TCRdb itself ran the PCR reads through MiXCR, one entry per CDR3 protein. The sample lists approximately 79,000 distinct CDR3 sequences, 15% to 20% seen once, with about 54% in the top ten. The CDR3 contains 15 residues. The V segment lost 1 base and the J segment 2 bases; nucleotides outside the gene matches: 4. CDR1 and CDR2 (germline): KGHDR, SFDVKD. Regarding the study as a whole: A year had passed since transplant, and T-cell counts and diversity by then came mostly from newly produced T cells. After transplant, at about two months, alpha-beta T cells were reportedly derived from several hundred expanded graft clones. Surviving recipient T cells and thymic progenitors underlay high day-60 TCRbeta diversity in some patients.

The material was PBMCs, mostly from graft donor cells, obtained 360 days after TCRalphabeta/CD19-depleted stem cell transplant. The source of this sequence is a male patient between 2 and 10 years old who had a stem cell transplant for acute lymphoblastic leukemia, so the T cells may come from the graft donor. The chain is built from TRBV24-1 and TRBJ2-7, with 7 bases identical to TRBD1. The CDR3 region has the DNA TGTGCCACCAGTGATTTCCGCCAGGGGGCCTACGAGCAGTACTTC. Protein product: CATSDFRQGAYEQYF.